Each of the 10 T cell receptor beta chains below was sequenced from the same sample in a study of regulatory T cells in long-lasting Graves disease. According to the study, TCR beta libraries were built with iRepertoire HTBI primers and CDR3-region Arm-PCR. MiXCR, run by TCRdb on the multiplex PCR reads, gives a single entry per CDR3 protein. The data show 350,000 to 450,000 distinct CDR3 sequences, with roughly 10% seen just once and approximately 19% held by the top ten. The time point here: newly diagnosed GD, antithyroid drugs for less than 3 months. Making the TCR library involved RNA that had been extracted from PBMCs. This sample also belongs to another study, concerning T cells in Graves' hyperthyroidism and ophthalmopathy.

Material: peripheral blood mononuclear cells (PBMCs), obtained at new diagnosis, from a patient treated with antithyroid drugs. The origin of the receptors is a young woman with Graves disease.

This clonotype was counted at least ten times. The gene calls are TRBV10-3 and TRBJ2-1, with 8 bases fitting TRBD2. Germline V lookup: CDR1 ENHRY, CDR2 SYGVKD. The CDR3 has 15 residues. Trimming removed 7 bases from V and 8 bases from J; junction bases left unmatched: 13. The CDR3 loop reads CAINEGLGPFDEQFF. CDR3 bases: TGTGCCATCAACGAGGGACTAGGCCCTTTTGATGAGCAGTTCTTC.

In this sample, this clonotype turned up a few times. This chain connects TRBV4-1 to TRBJ2-5, with TRBD1 as a possible D gene (6 bases). V lost 0 bases, J lost 5 bases, and 16 bases lay in between. The CDR3 consists of 16 residues. CDR1 MGHRA and CDR2 YSYEKL come from the germline V gene. CDR3 region: CASSQDKQGSSETQYF. In nucleotides, the CDR3 is TGCGCCAGCAGCCAAGACAAGCAGGGGTCATCGGAGACCCAGTACTTC.

Only a few counts were recorded for this clonotype. The chain carries TRBV29-1 and TRBJ2-1; D is possibly TRBD2 (6 bases). CDR3 size: 15 residues. The ends were cut back, 3 bases at V and 4 bases at J, with 16 bases in the middle. The germline gives CDR1 SQVTM, CDR2 ANQGSEA. CDR3 region: CSVELTLGRYNEQFF. The CDR3 DNA is TGCAGCGTTGAGTTGACGTTAGGGAGGTACAATGAGCAGTTCTTC.

This clonotype was counted at least ten times. The chain carries TRBV6-1 and TRBJ2-2; D gene unclear. The germline CDR1 and CDR2 sequences are MNHNS and SASEGT. Trimming cost V 5 bases and J 0 bases, with 10 bases left between them. CDR3 length equals 15 residues. The CDR3 DNA sequence: TGTGCCAGCAGTCCATCGCCAGCGAACACCGGGGAGCTGTTTTTT. It codes for CASSPSPANTGELFF.

The chain is built from TRBV6-2 or TRBV6-3 and TRBJ1-2; weak D call: TRBD1 (6 bases). CDR1 and CDR2 (germline): MNHEY, SVGEGT. There are 12 residues in the CDR3. The V and J ends lost 8 bases and 4 bases respectively, with 11 bases between them. The CDR3 region has the DNA TGTGCCAGCCGTGACAGGATCTATGGCTACACCTTC. Translated, it gives CASRDRIYGYTF.

The sample holds many counts of this clonotype. The genes are TRBV11-1 and TRBJ2-5, with no clear D. This CDR3 has 15 residues. The V end was cut by 0 bases, the J end by 1 base, with 9 bases between. Per the germline V gene, CDR1 is SGHAT and CDR2 is FQDESV (reference sequence). CDR3 loop: CASSLAPATQETQYF. The CDR3 nucleotides are TGTGCCAGCAGCTTAGCCCCAGCTACCCAAGAGACCCAGTACTTC. The variable domain in full, completed from reference TRBV11-1 and TRBJ2-5, reads EAEVAQSPRYKITEKSQAVAFWCDPISGHATLYWYRQILGQGPELLVQFQDESVVDDSQLPKDRFSAERLKGVDSTLKIQPAELGDSAMYLCASSLAPATQETQYFGPGTRLLVL.

This clonotype showed up many times. The genes are TRBV7-2 and TRBJ2-2; 10 positions match TRBD2. Germline values: CDR1 SGHTA, CDR2 FQGNSA. J was trimmed by 4 bases and V by 3 bases; bases with no gene match: 14. This CDR3 contains 19 residues. The CDR3 protein is CASSLYGLAGAGITGELFF. CDR3 in DNA: TGTGCCAGCAGCTTGTATGGTCTAGCGGGAGCGGGGATCACCGGGGAGCTGTTTTTT.

This clonotype was recorded many times. J is TRBJ2-1 and V is TRBV12-3 or TRBV12-4; unclear D gene. The CDR3 extends over 13 amino acids. With 8 bases removed from V and 4 bases from J, the gap between germline ends came to 12 bases. In DNA, the CDR3 is TGTGCCAGCCGTAGGGTCGAATACAATGAGCAGTTCTTC. Protein: CASRRVEYNEQFF.

This clonotype was recorded at least ten times. The V and J genes are TRBV19 and TRBJ2-7; D possibly corresponds to TRBD2 (6 bases). CDR1 is LNHDA, CDR2 SQIVND, per germline (reference sequence). The length of the CDR3 is 13 residues. The ends were cut back, 3 bases at V and 6 bases at J, with 12 bases in the middle. The CDR3 bases are TGTGCCAGTAGTATCGGCGGGGCCGGCGAGCAGTACTTC. Protein product: CASSIGGAGEQYF.

In its sample, this clonotype was seen many times. V usage is TRBV28 and J usage is TRBJ2-3; 11 nucleotides match TRBD2. The CDR3 length is 15 residues. The germline CDR1 and CDR2 sequences are MDHEN and SYDVKM. The ends lost 5 bases at V and 5 bases at J; junction bases unmatched: 6. The CDR3 reads CASSQLAGDQDTQYF. The CDR3 DNA reads TGTGCCAGCAGTCAACTAGCGGGAGATCAAGATACGCAGTATTTT.